Below, 7 T cell receptor beta chains from the same sample are listed, as sequenced in a study of neoadjuvant anti-PD-1 for oral cavity cancer. The time point was: after neoadjuvant nivolumab, at surgical resection. Here immunoSEQ multiplex PCR was the method, and the copy in TCRdb shows in-frame clones only, minus some. This repertoire shows some 40,000 clones, more than 35% found once; its top ten account for more than 15%. The source was tumor tissue, collected after nivolumab (anti-PD-1) treatment. The receptors here all came from a person aged 40 to 85 with oral cavity squamous cell carcinoma.

The rearrangement joins TRBV19 to TRBJ2-7; TRBD1 matches at 8 bases. V shed 6 bases, J shed 4 bases, and the junction held 8 bases outside the gene matches. CDR1 and CDR2 from the germline V gene are LNHDA and SQIVND (reference sequence). This CDR3 comprises 14 residues. In DNA, the CDR3 is TGTGCCAGTAGCCCTTGGGGACAGGAATACGAGCAGTACTTC. Residues: CASSPWGQEYEQYF.

A single count supports this clone. V and J are TRBV6-4 and TRBJ2-2; TRBD1 might be the D (7 bases). V dropped 6 bases and J dropped 7 bases, with 15 bases sitting between them. This CDR3 has 14 amino acids. Germline V CDR1 and CDR2: MRHNA, SNTAGT. The CDR3 DNA reads TGTGCCAGCAGCCCCACGGGGGACAGCGGGGAGCTGTTTTTT. Amino acid sequence: CASSPTGDSGELFF.

The J gene is TRBJ1-2, the V gene TRBV6-5; perhaps TRBD1 as D (5 bases). Germline V gene lookup returns CDR1 MNHEY and CDR2 SVGAGI. The CDR3 extends over 15 amino acids. V gave up 7 bases and J gave up 8 bases, with 23 bases separating them. CDR3 in DNA: TGTGCCAGCACCATTCAGGGAGGGCTGATCGGGGGCTACACCTTC. This gives the protein CASTIQGGLIGGYTF.

The gene calls are TRBV7-8 and TRBJ1-2, with 8 nucleotides matching TRBD1. Germline-derived CDR1 and CDR2 are SGHVS and FQNEAQ. Losses at the gene ends were 1 base for V and 8 bases for J; bases not matched to a gene: 6. The CDR3 extends over 14 amino acids. The CDR3 region is CASSLVTGGGGYTF. CDR3 bases: TGTGCCAGCAGCTTAGTTACAGGGGGAGGGGGCTACACCTTC.

The chain links TRBV19 to TRBJ1-1; no firm D call. Germline values: CDR1 LNHDA, CDR2 SQIVND (reference sequence). Trimming removed 3 bases from V and 2 bases from J, with 19 bases in between. The CDR3 is 17 amino acids. Written as DNA, the CDR3 is TGTGCCAGTAGTATCCTTATAGGCTCGGCGCTTAACACTGAAGCTTTCTTT. It is translated as CASSILIGSALNTEAFF.

The chain has TRBV5-4 and TRBJ1-1; TRBD1 matches 9 bases. Losses at the gene ends were 5 bases for V and 7 bases for J; bases not matched to a gene: 18. CDR1 is SGHNT, CDR2 YYREEE, per germline (reference sequence). The CDR3 runs to 17 residues. As DNA, the CDR3 is TGTGCCAGCAGATCCGAAGGGTGGGACAGGGAAACTGGTGAAGCTTTCTTT. It specifies CASRSEGWDRETGEAFF.

J is TRBJ1-5 and V is TRBV7-9; unclear D gene. Trimming shortened V by 5 bases and J by 5 bases, and 13 bases separated the two germline ends. There are 14 residues in the CDR3. CDR1 SEHNR and CDR2 FQNEAQ come from the germline V gene (reference sequence). The CDR3 region is CASSTAGPYQPQHF. For the CDR3, the DNA is TGTGCCAGCAGCACAGCAGGTCCCTATCAGCCCCAGCATTTT.